This T cell receptor beta chain originates from a study of cytomegalovirus exposure and HLA in healthy donors. At the level of the study: A prior study identified 117 million unique TCR beta sequences from around 180 million T cells.

In this sample, this clone turned up a few times. What it binds is unknown. The PCR ran on 60 Vbeta and 13 Jbeta primers. Method: immunoSEQ multiplex PCR; TCRdb's copy keeps in-frame clones and lacks some. Found here are 100,000 to 150,000 clones, over 60% of them singletons; the top ten hold approximately 4.8%. Study conclusions and caveats: High sensitivity and specificity were reportedly achieved when the classifier diagnosed cytomegalovirus status.

Trimming cost V 5 bases and J 2 bases, with 11 bases left between them. The CDR3 loop spans 14 amino acids. Germline V gives CDR1 LNHDA, CDR2 SQIVND (reference sequence). The sequence came from a man aged 60 to 75 in good health and CMV-seropositive. V usage is TRBV19 and J usage is TRBJ2-3; a weak D match, TRBD2 (5 bases). Sequencing input: PBMCs. CDR3 nucleotide sequence: TGTGCCAGTAGTCGGGAACTAAACACAGATACGCAGTATTTT. This gives the protein CASSRELNTDTQYF.